Presented here are 2 T cell receptor beta chains from one specimen sequenced in a study of T cells in localized non-small cell lung cancer. Here immunoSEQ multiplex PCR was the method, and the copy in TCRdb shows in-frame clones only, minus some. The sample has around 78,000 clones; over 75% are singletons. The starting material was peripheral blood, obtained before any cancer treatment. These receptor sequences come from a female donor of 60 years or more with stage I lung adenocarcinoma.

The rearrangement joins TRBV2 to TRBJ2-3; 8 bases align to TRBD2. V was pared by 5 bases and J by 3 bases, with 10 bases of the junction left unmatched. This CDR3 comprises 16 residues. Germline V lookup: CDR1 SNHLY, CDR2 FYNNEI. CDR3 nucleotides: TGTGCCAGCAGTTCGGGGGGGACCTCGGGGACAGATACGCAGTATTTT. Translation: CASSSGGTSGTDTQYF.

The CDR3 DNA sequence: TGTGCCAGCAGCTTAGGCGGCCCGGACTCCTACAATGAGCAGTTCTTC. This translates into CASSLGGPDSYNEQFF. The chain joins TRBV5-4 to TRBJ2-1; D not resolved. Trimming took off 2 bases at V and 0 bases at J, with 12 bases between the two ends. This CDR3 has 16 residues. Germline V gives CDR1 SGHNT, CDR2 YYREEE (reference sequence). Full variable domain (remainder filled in from reference TRBV5-4 and TRBJ2-1): ETGVTQSPTHLIKTRGQQVTLRCSSQSGHNTVSWYQQALGQGPQFIFQYYREEENGRGNFPPRFSGLQFPNYSSELNVNALELDDSALYLCASSLGGPDSYNEQFFGPGTRLTVL.